This T cell receptor (beta chain) was profiled in a study of blood T cell repertoires in COVID-19 (dated by TCRdb to the early 2020s). Study-wide context: Collaborator samples came from the United States, Italy and Spain and covered acute and convalescent phases of COVID-19. The prospective study material was composed of cDNA or gDNA derived from T cells, B-cell-depleted T cells, or PBMCs. Subjects who had been exposed to COVID-19, were actively infected with it, or had recovered from it provided the deeply sampled blood TCRbeta repertoires that made up the dataset. The repertoires were released in a freely available public database intended as a resource for research on the immune response to SARS-CoV-2. The samples were drawn from the first 160 participants of the ongoing ImmuneRACE study and from over a thousand subjects provided by 6 global collaborators. A de-identified subject ID, COVID-19 status, age in years and sex were almost always included in the sample metadata. HLA class I and class II types, where available, came from metadata supplied by the sample provider rather than from assay-based typing. Broad study findings and their caveats: Clinical and demographic metadata were provided uncurated, with the amount varying by source and participant.

The CDR3 starts with the cysteine, ends with the phenylalanine, and has 17 residues. The sequence is cut down to CDR3 DNA, 51 bases in frame from base 1. The junction shows trimming of 0 bases on V and 1 base on J, and the gene matches do not reach 4 bases of it. CDR1 and CDR2, per the germline V gene, are KGHDR and SFDVKD. TCRbeta CDR3 regions were amplified from genomic DNA by means of the immunoSEQ Assay, a bias-controlled multiplex PCR. The original pipeline was this. Within the assay, amplification of reference gene primers was used to estimate how many nucleated cells each sample contained. To quantify the absolute abundance of each unique TCRbeta CDR3 rearrangement, sequence reads were collapsed and filtered. Productive Simpson clonality was computed per sample as the square root of Simpson's diversity index over productive rearrangements. This is the immuneACCESS table as TCRdb keeps it, with only in-frame sequences that have V and J called. A part of the clones is gone; compared with another copy, unresolved V genes explain less than half, and the rest is unexplained. V, J and clone size are taken as reported in that table, and D and trimming were inferred from the DNA itself. The sample data list about 160,000 clones, and 81% of these were observed just once. The ten biggest clones cover approximately 10% of the sample.

Concerning this clone itself: No antigen is known for it. Base qualities are not provided; no much larger clone lies one nucleotide away.

Whole blood was collected in K2EDTA tubes by collaborating institutions according to the institutions' own protocols. For TCRbeta analysis, collaborator samples were shipped as frozen whole blood, as isolated PBMCs, or as DNA extracted from either sample type. The sequenced sample was peripheral blood. This chain joins TRBV24-1 to TRBJ2-3; 9 central bases correspond to TRBD1. The clonotype originates from a man aged 55-75 years with active or convalescent COVID-19. The base sequence is TGTGCCACCAGTGATTTGCCGGGACAGGGAGGCACAGATACGCAGTATTTT. Translated, it reads CATSDLPGQGGTDTQYF.